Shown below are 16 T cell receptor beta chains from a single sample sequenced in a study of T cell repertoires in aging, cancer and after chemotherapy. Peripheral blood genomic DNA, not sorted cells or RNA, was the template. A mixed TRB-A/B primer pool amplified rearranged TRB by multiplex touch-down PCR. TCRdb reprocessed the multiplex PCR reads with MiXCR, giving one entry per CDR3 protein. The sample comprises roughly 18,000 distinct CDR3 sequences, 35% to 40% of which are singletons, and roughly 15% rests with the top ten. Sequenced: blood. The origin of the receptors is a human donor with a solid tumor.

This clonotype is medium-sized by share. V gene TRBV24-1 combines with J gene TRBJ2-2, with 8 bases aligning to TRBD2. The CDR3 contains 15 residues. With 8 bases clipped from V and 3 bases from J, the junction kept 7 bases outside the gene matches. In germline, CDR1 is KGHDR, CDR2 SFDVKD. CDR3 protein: CATKAGVGDTGELFF. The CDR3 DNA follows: TGTGCCACCAAAGCGGGAGTAGGCGACACCGGGGAGCTGTTTTTT.

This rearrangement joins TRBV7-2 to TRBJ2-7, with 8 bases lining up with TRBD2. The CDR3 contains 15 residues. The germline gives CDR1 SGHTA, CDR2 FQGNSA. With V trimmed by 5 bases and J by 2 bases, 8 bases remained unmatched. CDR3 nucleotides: TGTGCCAGCAGCGCCCGAACTAGCGGTCCCTACGAGCAGTACTTC. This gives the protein CASSARTSGPYEQYF.

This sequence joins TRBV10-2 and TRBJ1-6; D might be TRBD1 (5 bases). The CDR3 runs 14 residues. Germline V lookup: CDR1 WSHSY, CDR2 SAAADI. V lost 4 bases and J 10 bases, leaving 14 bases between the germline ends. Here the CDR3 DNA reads TGCGCCAGCAGTGGGGAGACAGTGCGATCACCCCTCCACTTT. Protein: CASSGETVRSPLHF.

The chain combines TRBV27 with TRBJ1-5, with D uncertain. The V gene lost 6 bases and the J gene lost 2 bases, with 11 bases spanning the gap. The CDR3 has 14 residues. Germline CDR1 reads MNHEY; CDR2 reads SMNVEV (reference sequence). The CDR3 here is CASSPGQGNQPQHF. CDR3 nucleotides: TGTGCCAGCAGCCCCGGGCAGGGCAATCAGCCCCAGCATTTT.

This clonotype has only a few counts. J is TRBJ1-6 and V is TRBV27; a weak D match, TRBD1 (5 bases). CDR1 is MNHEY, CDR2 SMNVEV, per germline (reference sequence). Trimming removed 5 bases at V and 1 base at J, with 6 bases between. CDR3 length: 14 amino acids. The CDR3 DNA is TGTGCCAGCAGTCGGGGGTCCTATAATTCACCCCTCCACTTT. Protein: CASSRGSYNSPLHF.

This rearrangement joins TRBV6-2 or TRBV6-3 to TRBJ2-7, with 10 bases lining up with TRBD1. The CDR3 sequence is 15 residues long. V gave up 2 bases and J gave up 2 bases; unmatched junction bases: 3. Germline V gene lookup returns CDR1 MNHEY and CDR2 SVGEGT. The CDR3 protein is CASSYLGTGAYEQYF. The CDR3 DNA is TGTGCCAGCAGTTACCTCGGGACAGGGGCCTACGAGCAGTACTTC.

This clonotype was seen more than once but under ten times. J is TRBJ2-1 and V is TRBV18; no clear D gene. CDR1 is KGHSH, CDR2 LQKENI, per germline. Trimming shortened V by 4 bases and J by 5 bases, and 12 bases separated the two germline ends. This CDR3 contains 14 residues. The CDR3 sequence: CASSLSRSDNEQFF. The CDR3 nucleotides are TGTGCCAGCTCACTTTCCCGCAGCGACAATGAGCAGTTCTTC.

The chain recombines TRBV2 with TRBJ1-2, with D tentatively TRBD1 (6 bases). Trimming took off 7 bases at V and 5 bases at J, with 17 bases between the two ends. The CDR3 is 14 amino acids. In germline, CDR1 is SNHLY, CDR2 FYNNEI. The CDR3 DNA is TGTGCCAGCACCCGAAACAGGGAAAGTTATGGCTACACCTTC. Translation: CASTRNRESYGYTF.

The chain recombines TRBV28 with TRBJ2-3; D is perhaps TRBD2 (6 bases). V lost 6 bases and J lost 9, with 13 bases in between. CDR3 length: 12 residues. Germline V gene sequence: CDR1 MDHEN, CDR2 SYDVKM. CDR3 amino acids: CASRLTRGTQYF. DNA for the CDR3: TGTGCCAGCAGGCTAACTCGGGGGACGCAGTATTTT.

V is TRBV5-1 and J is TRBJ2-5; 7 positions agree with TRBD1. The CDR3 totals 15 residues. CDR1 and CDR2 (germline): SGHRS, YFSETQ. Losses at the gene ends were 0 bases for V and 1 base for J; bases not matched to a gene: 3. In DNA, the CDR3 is TGCGCCAGCAGCTTGGAGGGACAGTCCCAAGAGACCCAGTACTTC. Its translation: CASSLEGQSQETQYF.

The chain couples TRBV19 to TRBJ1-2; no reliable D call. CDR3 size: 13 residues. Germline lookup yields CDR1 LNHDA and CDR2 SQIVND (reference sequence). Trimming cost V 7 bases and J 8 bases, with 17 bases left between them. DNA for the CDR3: TGTGCCAGTATAGGAGACCCTGTCGCGGGCTACACCTTC. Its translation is CASIGDPVAGYTF.

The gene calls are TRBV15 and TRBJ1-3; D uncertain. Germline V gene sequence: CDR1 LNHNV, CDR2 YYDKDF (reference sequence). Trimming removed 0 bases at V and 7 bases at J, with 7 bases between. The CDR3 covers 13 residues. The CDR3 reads CATSRDPGNTIYF. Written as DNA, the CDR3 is TGTGCCACCAGCAGAGATCCGGGGAACACCATATATTTT.

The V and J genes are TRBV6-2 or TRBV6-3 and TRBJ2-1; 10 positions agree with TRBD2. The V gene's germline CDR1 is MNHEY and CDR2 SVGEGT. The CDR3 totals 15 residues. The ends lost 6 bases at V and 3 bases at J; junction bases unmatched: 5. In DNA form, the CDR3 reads TGTGCCAGCAGCCCGACTAGCGGGTACTACAATGAGCAGTTCTTC. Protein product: CASSPTSGYYNEQFF.

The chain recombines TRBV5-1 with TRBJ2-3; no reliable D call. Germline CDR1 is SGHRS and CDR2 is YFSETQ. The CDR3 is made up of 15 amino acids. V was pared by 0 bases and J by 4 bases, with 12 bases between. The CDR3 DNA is TGCGCCAGCAGCTTGGCCGTTGGGGTCGCAGATACGCAGTATTTT. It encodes CASSLAVGVADTQYF.

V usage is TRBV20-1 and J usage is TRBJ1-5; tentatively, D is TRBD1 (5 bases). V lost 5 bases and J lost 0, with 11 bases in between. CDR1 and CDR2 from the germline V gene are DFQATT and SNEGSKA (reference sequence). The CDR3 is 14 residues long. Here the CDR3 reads CSAGGVLSNQPQHF. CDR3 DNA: TGCAGTGCTGGGGGGGTTCTTAGCAATCAGCCCCAGCATTTT.

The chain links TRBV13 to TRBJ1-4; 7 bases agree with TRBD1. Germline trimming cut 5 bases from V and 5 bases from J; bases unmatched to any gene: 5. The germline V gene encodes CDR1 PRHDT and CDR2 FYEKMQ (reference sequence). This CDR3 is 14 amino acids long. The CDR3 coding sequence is TGTGCCAGCAGCACCGGGACAGAGAATGAAAAACTGTTTTTT. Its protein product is CASSTGTENEKLFF.